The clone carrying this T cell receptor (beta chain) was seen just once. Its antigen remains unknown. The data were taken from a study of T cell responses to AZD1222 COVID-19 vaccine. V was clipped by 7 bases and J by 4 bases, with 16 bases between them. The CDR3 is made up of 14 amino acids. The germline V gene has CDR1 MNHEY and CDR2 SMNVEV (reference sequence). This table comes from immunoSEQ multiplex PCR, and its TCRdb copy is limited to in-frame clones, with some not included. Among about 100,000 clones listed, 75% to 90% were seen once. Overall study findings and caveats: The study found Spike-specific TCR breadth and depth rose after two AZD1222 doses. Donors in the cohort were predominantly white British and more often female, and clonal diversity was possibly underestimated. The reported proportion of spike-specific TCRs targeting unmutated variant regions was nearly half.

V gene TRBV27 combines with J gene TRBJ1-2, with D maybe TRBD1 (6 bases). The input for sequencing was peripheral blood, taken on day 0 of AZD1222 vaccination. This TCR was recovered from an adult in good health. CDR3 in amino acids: CASTRSGGLYGYTF. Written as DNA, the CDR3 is TGTGCCAGCACCCGATCGGGGGGGCTCTATGGCTACACCTTC.